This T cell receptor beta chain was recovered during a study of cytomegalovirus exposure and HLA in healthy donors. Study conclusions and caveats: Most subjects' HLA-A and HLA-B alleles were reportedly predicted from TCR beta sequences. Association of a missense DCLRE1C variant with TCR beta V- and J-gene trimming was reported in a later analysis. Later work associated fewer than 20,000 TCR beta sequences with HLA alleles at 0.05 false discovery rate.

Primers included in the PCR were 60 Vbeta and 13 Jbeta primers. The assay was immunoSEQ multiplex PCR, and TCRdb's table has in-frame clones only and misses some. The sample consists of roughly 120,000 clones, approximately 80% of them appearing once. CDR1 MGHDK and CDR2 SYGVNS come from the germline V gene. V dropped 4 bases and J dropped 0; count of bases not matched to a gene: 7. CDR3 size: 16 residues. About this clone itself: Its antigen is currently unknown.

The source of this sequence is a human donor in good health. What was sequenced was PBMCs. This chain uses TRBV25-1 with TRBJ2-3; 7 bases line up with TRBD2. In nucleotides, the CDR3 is TGTGCCAGCAGTGGGGGGGGACTCGGGAGCACAGATACGCAGTATTTT. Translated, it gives CASSGGGLGSTDTQYF.